These 11 T cell receptor beta chains originate from one sample sequenced in a study of T cell responses to AZD1222 COVID-19 vaccine. The protocol was immunoSEQ multiplex PCR, while the TCRdb copy is restricted to in-frame clones and leaves out a portion. The data contain 95,000 to 110,000 clones, 80% to 90% of them singletons. Sequenced material: peripheral blood, taken on day 0 of AZD1222 vaccination. These receptors all come from an adult in good health.

The chain couples TRBV5-6 to TRBJ1-5; D is perhaps TRBD1 (6 bases). Germline lookup yields CDR1 SGHDT and CDR2 YYEEEE. The CDR3 has 15 residues. Trimming took 1 base from V and 10 from J, leaving 18 bases between them. CDR3 in amino acids: CASSLWAGAASPQHF. The CDR3 DNA reads TGTGCCAGCAGCTTGTGGGCAGGGGCCGCCAGTCCCCAGCATTTT. Drawing the rest from reference TRBV5-6 and TRBJ1-5, the complete variable domain is DAGVTQSPTHLIKTRGQQVTLRCSPKSGHDTVSWYQQALGQGPQFIFQYYEEEERQRGNFPDRFSGHQFPNYSSELNVNALLLGDSALYLCASSLWAGAASPQHFGDGTRLSIL.

The V gene is TRBV7-2, the J gene TRBJ1-1; the D gene is possibly TRBD1 (5 bases). Germline lookup yields CDR1 SGHTA and CDR2 FQGNSA. This CDR3 region has 15 residues. The ends were cut back, 4 bases at V and 10 bases at J, with 22 bases in the middle. The CDR3: CASSSTPTTGPGAFF. The CDR3 bases are TGTGCCAGCAGCTCGACCCCTACAACGGGGCCGGGAGCTTTCTTT.

The chain joins TRBV5-1 to TRBJ2-1; TRBD2 aligns across 12 bases. This CDR3 has 17 residues. CDR1 and CDR2 from the germline V gene are SGHRS and YFSETQ. V lost 4 bases and J lost 5; bases outside the gene matches: 10. DNA for the CDR3: TGCGCCAGCAGCCCCAGACTAGCGGGAGTTGGCCACAATGAGCAGTTCTTC. As protein: CASSPRLAGVGHNEQFF.

This rearrangement joins TRBV5-4 to TRBJ2-1; D is possibly TRBD1 (6 bases). V gave up 1 base and J gave up 4 bases, with 6 bases separating them. The CDR3 extends over 13 amino acids. Germline CDR1 SGHNT, CDR2 YYREEE (reference sequence). CDR3: CASSLRGYNEQFF. CDR3 sequence (DNA): TGTGCCAGCAGCTTGAGGGGGTACAATGAGCAGTTCTTC.

The chain uses TRBV5-6 and TRBJ2-7; no firm D call. The CDR3 totals 11 residues. The V gene lost 3 bases and the J gene lost 7 bases, with 8 bases spanning the gap. The germline gives CDR1 SGHDT, CDR2 YYEEEE. In nucleotides, the CDR3 is TGTGCCAGCAGCTGGAATGGGGAGCAGTACTTC. Protein sequence: CASSWNGEQYF.

The chain joins TRBV19 to TRBJ1-4, with TRBD1 matching 7 bases. The germline V gene has CDR1 LNHDA and CDR2 SQIVND (reference sequence). After removal of 5 bases from V and 15 bases from J, the junction contained 12 bases not matched to a gene. This CDR3 comprises 13 residues. CDR3 residues: CASSPGTAEKVFF. The DNA of the CDR3 is TGTGCCAGTAGTCCAGGGACAGCGGAAAAGGTGTTTTTT.

The chain links TRBV4-2 to TRBJ2-7, with D possibly being TRBD2 (6 bases). This CDR3 comprises 15 residues. Germline lookup yields CDR1 LGHNA and CDR2 YNFKEQ. Trimming pared 0 bases from V and 2 bases from J, leaving 11 bases between. The CDR3 loop reads CASSQDWRGPYEQYF. CDR3 DNA: TGTGCCAGCAGCCAAGATTGGAGGGGTCCCTACGAGCAGTACTTC.

This clone was detected a few times. The chain is built from TRBV5-1 and TRBJ2-1; 7 bases align to TRBD2. J gave up 3 bases and V 4 bases, and 10 bases lay outside the gene matches. The CDR3 extends over 16 amino acids. The germline CDR1 and CDR2 sequences are SGHRS and YFSETQ. CDR3 in amino acids: CASSPREAGHYNEQFF. The CDR3 DNA follows: TGCGCCAGCAGCCCCCGTGAAGCGGGGCACTACAATGAGCAGTTCTTC.

A single count supports this clone. V usage is TRBV25-1 and J usage is TRBJ1-5, with TRBD1 as a possible D gene (6 bases). Germline V gene sequence: CDR1 MGHDK, CDR2 SYGVNS. Trimming removed 8 bases from V and 2 bases from J, with 13 bases in between. The length of the CDR3 is 14 residues. The CDR3, as DNA: TGTGCCAGCGGGGGCAGGGGAGGCAATCAGCCCCAGCATTTT. Protein sequence: CASGGRGGNQPQHF.

The CDR3 nucleotides read TGTGCCAGTAGTATAGTTCCCATCTCCTACAATGAGCAGTTCTTC. Protein sequence: CASSIVPISYNEQFF. The rearrangement links TRBV19 to TRBJ2-1, with D hard to call. From germline, CDR1 is LNHDA and CDR2 SQIVND (reference sequence). Trimming pared 1 base from V and 0 bases from J, leaving 7 bases between. CDR3 length: 15 residues.

The chain joins TRBV14 to TRBJ1-1, with D possibly being TRBD1 (5 bases). This CDR3 spans 13 amino acids. CDR1 SGHDN and CDR2 FVKESK come from the germline V gene. V lost 3 bases and J lost 0, with 5 bases in between. CDR3 bases: TGTGCCAGCAGCCAGGGGGTGAACACTGAAGCTTTCTTT. The encoded protein is CASSQGVNTEAFF.